Included here is one T cell receptor beta chain sequence, with context. No cognate antigen has been identified for it. No base quality information exists; no much larger clone differs at one position. V lost 6 bases and J lost 2 bases, and the count of bases not matched to a germline gene is 10. CDR3 length: 16 amino acids, cysteine to phenylalanine. Kept here is only the CDR3 DNA, which spans 48 bases and is read in frame from base 1. The germline V gene provides CDR1 MDHEN and CDR2 SYDVKM. The data are from a study of T cell responses to AZD1222 COVID-19 vaccine (dated by TCRdb to about 2021). With respect to the entire study: A total of about 240 trial participants underwent TCR sequencing, of whom nearly 210 received two doses of AZD1222 and about 25 received two doses of the MenACWY control vaccine. Trial participants were enrolled by age into 18-55, 56-69 and 70-plus year subgroups, with about 150, 28 and 57 TCR-sequenced participants respectively.

Interpreted using the paper, the time point label stands for: about 28 days (+/-7) after the second vaccine dose. AZD1222 recipients given second doses at about 4 weeks or at about 12 weeks were pooled, since spike-specific TCR depth and breadth were not found to differ between the two schedules. Samples from vaccinated people were obtained from the UK trials COV001 and COV002, which included a single-blind randomized controlled phase 2/3 trial of AZD1222 (ChAdOx1 nCoV-19) in healthy adults. For TCRbeta chain sequencing, PBMC samples from trial participants were taken at day 0 and at day 28 after the second dose. The CDR3 regions of human TCRbeta chains were analyzed by immunosequencing. Processing in the source paper ran as follows. Repertoire TCRs were checked for matches against a reference library of SARS-CoV-2-specific TCRs that had been generated using the MIRA antigen-specificity platform. Breadth meant the fraction of unique TCRs that were SARS-CoV-2-associated, whereas depth meant the fraction of total T cells that were SARS-CoV-2-associated. Using the MIRA data, each spike-specific TCR was mapped to the spike region that the TCR reacts to and placed in a CD4 or CD8 class. Log10-transformed breadth and depth values were compared by one-way ANOVA with Sidak's multiple comparisons tests. TCRdb retrieved this table from immuneACCESS and kept in-frame rearrangements only. Not all clones are present; in checked studies, unresolved V genes account for under half, and no reason is known for the remainder. Clone size and the V and J calls come from that table; the DNA yielded D and trimming. Within this sample are approximately 120,000 clones, with more than 65% of them counted one time only. The ten largest clones capture about 29% of the sample.

Results and caveats for the whole study, not just this receptor: Conclusions about previously exposed vaccinees are limited, since just five or six AZD1222 recipients were seropositive for SARS-CoV-2 at baseline. Because no samples from the day 14 peak response were available, repertoires could be characterized only after the peak T cell response. Spike-specific TCR breadth and depth rose significantly after two AZD1222 doses compared with day 0 and with MenACWY recipients. Participants were mostly white British and included more females than males, and it was suggested by the authors that clonal diversity may have been underestimated. CD4 TCRs associated with the vaccine covered the entire spike protein, and the dominant responses were in regions 160-218 and 743-854. The 56-69-year group was small, and its depth increase did not reach significance, likely because of low power. Nearly half of unique spike-specific TCRs reportedly recognized epitopes outside regions mutated in the B.1.351 and B.1.1.7 variants.

The clonotype originates from an adult who received the AZD1222 COVID-19 vaccine. This receptor chain uses TRBV28 and TRBJ2-1; 7 central bases correspond to TRBD2. The material sequenced was peripheral blood, taken 28 days after the second AZD1222 dose. The sequence in DNA is TGTGCCAGCAGAAGCTCTGGTGGGGGGGCCTACAATGAGCAGTTCTTC. Its protein product is CASRSSGGGAYNEQFF.